Listed below are T cell receptor beta chains from one sample, sequenced in a study of blood T cell repertoires in COVID-19. The method was immunoSEQ multiplex PCR; TCRdb's version includes in-frame clones alone and lacks a portion of them. Of approximately 330,000 clones listed, around 92% are singletons. The material sequenced was PBMCs or T cells enriched from blood (not recorded which). The receptors here all came from a woman in her twenties or thirties who had recovered from COVID-19. The CDR3 runs from the conserved cysteine through the conserved F or W. The D gene is left open where the match is weak. Expanded clones get a size class; other rows say once, few or many, or leave the size out.

>TRBJ2-7|TRBV30|-|TRBD2
CAWERLTSGNYEQYF
TGTGCCTGGGAACGATTGACTAGCGGGAACTACGAGCAGTACTTC
>TRBJ1-5|TRBV4-3|-|-
CASSQDNQANQPQHF
TGCGCCAGCAGCCAAGATAACCAGGCCAATCAGCCCCAGCATTTT
>TRBJ2-7|TRBV11-2|once|TRBD2
CASSLKTGTSGEQYF
TGTGCCAGCAGCTTGAAAACCGGGACTAGCGGCGAGCAGTACTTC
>TRBJ2-2|TRBV30|-|TRBD2
CAWGTLAGTGELFF
TGTGCCTGGGGAACTCTAGCGGGGACCGGGGAGCTGTTTTTT
>TRBJ2-7|TRBV4-3|once|TRBD2
CASSHTYGTSGGDYYEQYF
TGCGCCAGCAGCCATACCTACGGGACTAGCGGAGGGGATTACTACGAGCAGTACTTC
>TRBJ1-2|TRBV14|-|-
CASSQVGRGRGYTF
TGTGCCAGCAGCCAAGTAGGCAGGGGAAGGGGCTACACCTTC
>TRBJ2-7|TRBV4-1|-|-
CASSQAGNSYEQYF
TGCGCCAGCAGCCAAGCCGGGAACTCTTACGAGCAGTACTTC
>TRBJ1-5|TRBV19|-|-
CASRTLTQPQHF
TGTGCCAGCCGGACATTGACCCAGCCCCAGCATTTT
>TRBJ1-2|TRBV25-1|-|TRBD1
CASSGLSRDSHYGYTF
TGTGCCAGCAGTGGGTTGAGTCGGGACAGCCACTATGGCTACACCTTC
>TRBJ1-2|TRBV4-1|-|-
CASSPLDSYGYTF
TGCGCCAGCAGCCCCTTAGACAGCTATGGCTACACCTTC
>TRBJ2-5|TRBV15|-|TRBD2
CATSREAAGKWETQYF
TGTGCCACCAGCAGAGAAGCAGCGGGGAAGTGGGAGACCCAGTACTTC
>TRBJ1-5|TRBV19|-|-
CASDSYSNQPQHF
TGTGCCAGCGACAGTTATAGCAATCAGCCCCAGCATTTT
>TRBJ2-7|TRBV19|-|TRBD2
CASSTPLLAGGLYEQYF
TGTGCCAGTAGTACCCCATTACTAGCGGGAGGGCTCTACGAGCAGTACTTC
>TRBJ2-5|TRBV3-1/TRBV3-2|-|-
CASSQGRETQYF
TGTGCCAGCAGCCAAGGTCGGGAGACCCAGTACTTC
>TRBJ2-3|TRBV11-2|-|-
CASSLTTSTDTQYF
TGTGCCAGCAGCTTAACGACTAGCACAGATACGCAGTATTTT
>TRBJ1-1|TRBV6-2/TRBV6-3|-|-
CASSAGWPEAFF
TGTGCCAGCAGTGCTGGTTGGCCTGAAGCTTTCTTT
>TRBJ2-1|TRBV28|-|TRBD1
CASSSQGASGNNEQFF
TGTGCCAGCAGTTCACAGGGGGCAAGTGGGAATAATGAGCAGTTCTTC
>TRBJ1-6|TRBV30|-|TRBD1
CAWSRQGAFENSPLHF
TGTGCCTGGAGTAGGCAGGGGGCATTCGAGAATTCACCCCTCCACTTT
>TRBJ2-2|TRBV6-4|-|TRBD2
CASSEGREGRYTGELFF
TGTGCCAGCAGTGAGGGCCGGGAGGGCCGGTATACCGGGGAGCTGTTTTTT
>TRBJ1-2|TRBV10-1|-|TRBD1
CASSEVDRADYGYTF
TGCGCCAGCAGTGAGGTGGACAGGGCCGACTATGGCTACACCTTC
>TRBJ1-3|TRBV5-1|-|TRBD1
CASSLGDSPGNTIYF
TGCGCCAGCAGCCTGGGGGACAGTCCAGGAAACACCATATATTTT
>TRBJ2-1|TRBV29-1|-|TRBD2
CSFKLAGGPANYNEQFF
TGCAGCTTTAAGTTAGCGGGAGGGCCTGCGAACTACAATGAGCAGTTCTTC
>TRBJ1-2|TRBV6-1|-|TRBD1
CASSDPDRGLRGYTF
TGTGCCAGCAGTGACCCTGACAGGGGGCTGAGAGGCTACACCTTC
>TRBJ1-3|TRBV7-8|-|-
CASSLTDRGSGNTIYF
TGTGCCAGCAGCCTCACGGATCGGGGATCTGGAAACACCATATATTTT
>TRBJ2-7|TRBV6-2/TRBV6-3|-|TRBD2
CASSFTFFRREAYEQYF
TGTGCCAGCAGTTTCACTTTTTTTCGGCGGGAGGCCTACGAGCAGTACTTC
>TRBJ2-2|TRBV6-5|-|TRBD1
CASSYRTGRNTGELFF
TGTGCCAGCAGTTACCGGACAGGGAGGAACACCGGGGAGCTGTTTTTT
>TRBJ2-1|TRBV6-5|-|-
CASNKVGGAHNEQFF
TGTGCCAGCAATAAGGTAGGGGGAGCCCACAATGAGCAGTTCTTC
>TRBJ1-1|TRBV29-1|-|TRBD1
CSVEKQGWNTEAFF
TGCAGCGTTGAGAAACAGGGGTGGAACACTGAAGCTTTCTTT
>TRBJ2-1|TRBV10-2|-|-
CASSEGHEQFF
TGCGCCAGCAGTGAGGGCCATGAGCAGTTCTTC
>TRBJ2-7|TRBV5-4|-|-
CASSYTGMEYEQYF
TGTGCCAGCAGCTATACAGGGATGGAATACGAGCAGTACTTC
>TRBJ2-7|TRBV19|many|-
CASSTGAGLYEQYF
TGTGCCAGTAGTACCGGGGCGGGACTCTACGAGCAGTACTTC
>TRBJ1-2|TRBV10-3|-|TRBD1
CAISGPGTGDGYTF
TGTGCCATCAGTGGGCCTGGGACAGGGGATGGCTACACCTTC
>TRBJ2-7|TRBV7-2|-|-
CASSSWLPYEQYF
TGTGCCAGCAGCTCTTGGCTCCCCTACGAGCAGTACTTC
>TRBJ2-1|TRBV29-1|-|-
CSVALATYNEQFF
TGCAGCGTGGCTCTAGCGACCTACAATGAGCAGTTCTTC
>TRBJ1-5|TRBV28|once|-
CASRENHWEHQPQHF
TGTGCCAGCAGGGAGAACCATTGGGAGCATCAGCCCCAGCATTTT
>TRBJ1-3|TRBV28|-|TRBD1
CATGQAVPSSGNTIYF
TGTGCCACCGGACAGGCCGTACCGAGCTCTGGAAACACCATATATTTT
>TRBJ1-1|TRBV3-1/TRBV3-2|-|TRBD1
CASSQGLDRDTEAFF
TGTGCCAGCAGCCAGGGGTTGGACAGGGACACTGAAGCTTTCTTT
>TRBJ2-1|TRBV6-5|-|TRBD2
CATQLAGGYNEQFF
TGTGCCACCCAACTAGCGGGAGGCTACAATGAGCAGTTCTTC
>TRBJ1-1|TRBV27|once|-
CASSLEPGTEAFF
TGTGCCAGCAGTTTGGAGCCGGGCACTGAAGCTTTCTTT
>TRBJ2-1|TRBV27|-|TRBD2
CASSLASGAYNEQFF
TGTGCCAGCAGTTTAGCGAGCGGGGCGTACAATGAGCAGTTCTTC
>TRBJ2-3|TRBV4-1|-|TRBD2
CASSQSLAGKADTQYF
TGCGCCAGCAGCCAATCACTAGCGGGAAAGGCAGATACGCAGTATTTT
>TRBJ2-5|TRBV7-6|-|-
CASSLSSGGPETQYF
TGTGCCAGCAGCTTAAGCTCAGGGGGGCCCGAGACCCAGTACTTC
>TRBJ2-7|TRBV7-2|few|-
CASSLGPGNYEQYF
TGTGCCAGCAGCTTAGGCCCCGGGAACTACGAGCAGTACTTC
>TRBJ1-1|TRBV7-8|-|-
CASSLEGYLEAFF
TGTGCCAGCAGCTTAGAGGGGTATCTCGAAGCTTTCTTT
>TRBJ2-7|TRBV6-6|-|-
CASSYRGSSYEQYF
TGTGCCAGCAGTTACCGGGGGAGCTCCTACGAGCAGTACTTC
>TRBJ1-1|TRBV20-1|few|-
CIPGGNTEAFF
TGCATCCCGGGGGGGAACACTGAAGCTTTCTTT
>TRBJ2-7|TRBV3-1/TRBV3-2|-|-
CASSPLSAPYEQYF
TGTGCCAGCAGCCCCCTATCCGCGCCCTACGAGCAGTACTTC
>TRBJ2-1|TRBV2|once|TRBD2
CASSGERRSGNRGSYNEQFF
TGTGCCAGCAGTGGTGAGCGGCGGAGCGGGAACCGCGGCTCCTACAATGAGCAGTTCTTC
>TRBJ2-2|TRBV27|once|-
CASSLAGQTTGELFF
TGTGCCAGCAGTTTAGCTGGACAGACCACCGGGGAGCTGTTTTTT
>TRBJ2-3|TRBV7-9|-|-
CASSLDFSTTSEQYF
TGTGCCAGCAGCTTAGATTTCTCCACGACTAGTGAGCAGTATTTT
>TRBJ2-7|TRBV3-1/TRBV3-2|once|-
CASSQGPDGSAYEQYF
TGTGCCAGCAGCCAAGGCCCCGACGGGTCGGCCTACGAGCAGTACTTC
>TRBJ2-5|TRBV5-1|-|-
CASSFLGRVPETQYF
TGCGCCAGCAGCTTTCTTGGTCGGGTCCCCGAGACCCAGTACTTC
>TRBJ1-1|TRBV29-1|-|-
CSVFVDTEAFF
TGCAGCGTTTTTGTCGACACTGAAGCTTTCTTT
>TRBJ1-2|TRBV18|-|-
CASSPDGGGRNYGYTF
TGTGCCAGCTCACCCGACGGTGGAGGACGAAACTATGGCTACACCTTC
>TRBJ2-5|TRBV29-1|once|-
CSVEDLIGQAQYF
TGCAGCGTTGAAGATCTTATTGGCCAGGCCCAGTACTTC
>TRBJ2-2|TRBV28|-|-
CASSPLALSTGELFF
TGTGCCAGCAGTCCACTAGCTTTGAGCACCGGGGAGCTGTTTTTT
>TRBJ2-2|TRBV5-1|-|-
CASSSKPGELFF
TGCGCCAGCAGCTCTAAGCCCGGGGAGCTGTTTTTT